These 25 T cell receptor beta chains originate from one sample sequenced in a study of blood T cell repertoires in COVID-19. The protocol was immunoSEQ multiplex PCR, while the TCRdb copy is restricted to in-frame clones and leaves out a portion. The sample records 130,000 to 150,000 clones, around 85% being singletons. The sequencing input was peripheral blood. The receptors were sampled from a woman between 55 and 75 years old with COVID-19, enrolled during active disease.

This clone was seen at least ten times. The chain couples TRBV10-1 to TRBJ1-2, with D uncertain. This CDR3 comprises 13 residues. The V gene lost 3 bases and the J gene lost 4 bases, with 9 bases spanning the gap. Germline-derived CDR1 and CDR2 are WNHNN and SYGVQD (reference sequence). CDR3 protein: CASSDARGYGYTF. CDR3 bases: TGCGCCAGCAGTGATGCCCGGGGCTATGGCTACACCTTC.

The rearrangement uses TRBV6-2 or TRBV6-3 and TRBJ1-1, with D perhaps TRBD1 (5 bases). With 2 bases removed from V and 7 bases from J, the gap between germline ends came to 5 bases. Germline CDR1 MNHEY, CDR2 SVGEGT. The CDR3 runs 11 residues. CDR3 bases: TGTGCCAGCAGTTACAGGGGTGAAGCTTTCTTT. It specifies CASSYRGEAFF.

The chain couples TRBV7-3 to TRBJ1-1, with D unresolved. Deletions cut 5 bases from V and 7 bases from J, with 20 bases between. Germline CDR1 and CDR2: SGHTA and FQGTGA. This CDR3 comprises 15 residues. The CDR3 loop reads CASSAQPTSGIEAFF. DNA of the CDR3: TGTGCCAGCAGCGCCCAACCAACCTCCGGGATTGAAGCTTTCTTT.

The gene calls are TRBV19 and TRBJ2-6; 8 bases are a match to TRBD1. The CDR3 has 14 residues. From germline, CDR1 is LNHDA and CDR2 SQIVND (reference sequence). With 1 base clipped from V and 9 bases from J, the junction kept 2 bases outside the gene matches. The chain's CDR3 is CASSIVGQGNVLTF. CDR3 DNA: TGTGCCAGTAGTATAGTTGGACAGGGCAACGTCCTGACTTTC.

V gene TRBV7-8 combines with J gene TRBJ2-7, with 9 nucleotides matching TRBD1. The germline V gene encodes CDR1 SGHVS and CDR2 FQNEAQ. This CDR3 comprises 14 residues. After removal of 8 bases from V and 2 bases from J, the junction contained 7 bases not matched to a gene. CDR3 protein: CASSDRTGAYEQYF. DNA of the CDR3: TGTGCCAGCTCGGATCGGACAGGGGCCTACGAGCAGTACTTC. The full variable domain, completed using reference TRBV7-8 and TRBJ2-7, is GAGVSQSPRYKVAKRGQDVALRCDPISGHVSLFWYQQALGQGPEFLTYFQNEAQLDKSGLPSDRFFAERPEGSVSTLKIQRTQQEDSAVYLCASSDRTGAYEQYFGPGTRLTVT.

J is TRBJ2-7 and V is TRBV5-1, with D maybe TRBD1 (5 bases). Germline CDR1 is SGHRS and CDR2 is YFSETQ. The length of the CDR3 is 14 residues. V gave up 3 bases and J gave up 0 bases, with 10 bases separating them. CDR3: CASSYHRTSYEQYF. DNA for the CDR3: TGCGCCAGCAGCTATCACAGGACCTCCTACGAGCAGTACTTC. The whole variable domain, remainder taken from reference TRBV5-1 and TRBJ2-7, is KAGVTQTPRYLIKTRGQQVTLSCSPISGHRSVSWYQQTPGQGLQFLFEYFSETQRNKGNFPGRFSGRQFSNSRSEMNVSTLELGDSALYLCASSYHRTSYEQYFGPGTRLTVT.

The CDR3 region has the DNA TGTGCCAGTAGGTTAGCGGGGGGAGACAATGAGCAGTTCTTC. This encodes CASRLAGGDNEQFF. This sequence joins TRBV19 and TRBJ2-1; 10 bases map to TRBD2. V shed 6 bases and J 5 bases; nucleotides not matched to a gene: 4. The CDR3 loop spans 14 amino acids. Germline V gene sequence: CDR1 LNHDA, CDR2 SQIVND (reference sequence).

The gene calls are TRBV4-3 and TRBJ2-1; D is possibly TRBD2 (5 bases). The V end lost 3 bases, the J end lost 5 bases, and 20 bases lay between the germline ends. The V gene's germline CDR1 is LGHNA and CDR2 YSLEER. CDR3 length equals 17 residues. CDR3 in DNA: TGCGCCAGCAGCCAGACGGGATGGGCTAAGAACAACAATGAGCAGTTCTTC. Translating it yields CASSQTGWAKNNNEQFF.

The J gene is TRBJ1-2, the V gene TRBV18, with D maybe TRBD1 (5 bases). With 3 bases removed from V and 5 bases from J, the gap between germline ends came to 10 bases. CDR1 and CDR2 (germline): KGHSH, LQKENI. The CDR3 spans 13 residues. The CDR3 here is CASSPATAYGYTF. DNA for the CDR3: TGTGCCAGCTCACCGGCGACAGCTTATGGCTACACCTTC.

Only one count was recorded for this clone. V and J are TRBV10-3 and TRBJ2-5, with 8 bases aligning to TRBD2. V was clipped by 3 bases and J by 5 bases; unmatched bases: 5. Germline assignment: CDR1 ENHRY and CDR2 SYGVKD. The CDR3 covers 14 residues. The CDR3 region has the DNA TGTGCCATCAGTGAAAATAGCGGGGACGAGACCCAGTACTTC. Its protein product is CAISENSGDETQYF.

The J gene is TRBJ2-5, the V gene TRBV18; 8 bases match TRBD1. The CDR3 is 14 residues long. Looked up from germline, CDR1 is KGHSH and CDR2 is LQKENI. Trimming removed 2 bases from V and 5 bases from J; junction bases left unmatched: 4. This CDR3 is CASSPKTGEETQYF. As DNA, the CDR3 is TGTGCCAGCTCACCAAAGACAGGGGAGGAGACCCAGTACTTC. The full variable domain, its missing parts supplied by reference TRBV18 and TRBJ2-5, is NAGVMQNPRHLVRRRGQEARLRCSPMKGHSHVYWYRQLPEEGLKFMVYLQKENIIDESGMPKERFSAEFPKEGPSILRIQQVVRGDSAAYFCASSPKTGEETQYFGPGTRLLVL.

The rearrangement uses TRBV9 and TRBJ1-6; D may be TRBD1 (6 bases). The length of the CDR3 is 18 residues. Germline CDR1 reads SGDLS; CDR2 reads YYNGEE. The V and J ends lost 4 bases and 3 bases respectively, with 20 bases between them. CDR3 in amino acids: CASSHPLSGDYYNSPLHF. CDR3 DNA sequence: TGTGCCAGCAGCCATCCCCTTTCAGGGGACTACTATAATTCACCCCTCCACTTT. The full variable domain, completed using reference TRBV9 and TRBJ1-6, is DSGVTQTPKHLITATGQRVTLRCSPRSGDLSVYWYQQSLDQGLQFLIQYYNGEERAKGNILERFSAQQFPDLHSELNLSSLELGDSALYFCASSHPLSGDYYNSPLHFGNGTRLTVT.

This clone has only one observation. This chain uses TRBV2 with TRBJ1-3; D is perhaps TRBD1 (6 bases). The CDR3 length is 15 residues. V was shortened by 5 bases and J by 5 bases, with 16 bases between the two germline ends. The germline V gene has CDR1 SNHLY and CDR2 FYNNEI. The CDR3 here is CASSSGTKKRNTIYF. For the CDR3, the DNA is TGTGCCAGCAGTAGCGGGACAAAAAAAAGAAACACCATATATTTT.

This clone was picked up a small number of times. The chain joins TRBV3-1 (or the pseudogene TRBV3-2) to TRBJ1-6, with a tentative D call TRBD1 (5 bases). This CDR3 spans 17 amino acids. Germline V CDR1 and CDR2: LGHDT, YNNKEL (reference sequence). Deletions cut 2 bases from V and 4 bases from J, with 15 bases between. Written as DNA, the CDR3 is TGTGCCAGCAGCCAAAAAAGGGGCAGAGATTATAATTCACCCCTCCACTTT. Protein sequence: CASSQKRGRDYNSPLHF.

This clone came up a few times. The CDR3 spells CASSPLPGEGQPQHF. In DNA, the CDR3 is TGCGCCAGCAGCCCCCTGCCTGGAGAAGGTCAGCCCCAGCATTTT. The gene calls are TRBV4-1 and TRBJ1-5; D uncertain. Germline V lookup: CDR1 MGHRA, CDR2 YSYEKL. V dropped 4 bases and J dropped 6 bases, with 16 bases sitting between them. The CDR3 covers 15 residues.

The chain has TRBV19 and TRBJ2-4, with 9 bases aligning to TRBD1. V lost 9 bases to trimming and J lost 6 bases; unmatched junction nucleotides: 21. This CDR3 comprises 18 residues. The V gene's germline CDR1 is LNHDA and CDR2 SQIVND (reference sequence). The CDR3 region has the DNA TGTGCCAGGCCGCGGGACAGGGTGATCTCTAGTCGGGGAAACATTCAGTACTTC. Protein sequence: CARPRDRVISSRGNIQYF. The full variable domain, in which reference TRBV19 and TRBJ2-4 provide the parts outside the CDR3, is DGGITQSPKYLFRKEGQNVTLSCEQNLNHDAMYWYRQDPGQGLRLIYYSQIVNDFQKGDIAEGYSVSREKKESFPLTVTSAQKNPTAFYLCARPRDRVISSRGNIQYFGAGTRLSVL.

CDR3 in DNA: TGTGCCAGTAGTTCCCAAGGATCTCCCCGGGACACTGAAGCTTTCTTT. Translating it yields CASSSQGSPRDTEAFF. This chain joins TRBV19 and TRBJ1-1; no definite D call. Germline V gene lookup returns CDR1 LNHDA and CDR2 SQIVND (reference sequence). CDR3 size: 16 residues. V lost 5 bases and J lost 3, with 19 bases in between.

The CDR3 is CASSESTGGTEAFF. The CDR3 bases are TGTGCCAGCAGTGAATCGACAGGGGGGACTGAAGCTTTCTTT. V is TRBV6-1 and J is TRBJ1-1; 9 positions agree with TRBD1. Germline loops: CDR1 MNHNS, CDR2 SASEGT. The CDR3 spans 14 residues. J was trimmed by 5 bases and V by 2 bases; bases with no gene match: 3.

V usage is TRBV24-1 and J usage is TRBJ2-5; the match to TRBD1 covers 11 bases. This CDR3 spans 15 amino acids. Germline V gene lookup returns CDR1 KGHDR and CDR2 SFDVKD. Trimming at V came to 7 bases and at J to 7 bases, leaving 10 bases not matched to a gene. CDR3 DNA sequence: TGTGCCACCAGGGAGGGGACAGGGGGTTCTGCGACCCAGTACTTC. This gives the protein CATREGTGGSATQYF.

Here the CDR3 reads CASSLTGGEKLFF. The CDR3 DNA sequence: TGTGCCAGCAGTTTAACAGGGGGAGAAAAACTGTTTTTT. The rearrangement joins TRBV27 to TRBJ1-4, with TRBD1 matching 8 bases. Trimming cost V 2 bases and J 8 bases; bases outside gene matches: 1. CDR3 size: 13 residues. Germline V gene lookup returns CDR1 MNHEY and CDR2 SMNVEV (reference sequence).

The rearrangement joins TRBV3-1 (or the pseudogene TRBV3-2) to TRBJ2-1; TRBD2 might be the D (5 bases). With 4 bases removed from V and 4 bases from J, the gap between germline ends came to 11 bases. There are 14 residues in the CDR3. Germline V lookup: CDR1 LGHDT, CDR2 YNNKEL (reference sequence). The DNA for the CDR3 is TGTGCCAGCAGCCGCGGACTTATATACAATGAGCAGTTCTTC. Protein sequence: CASSRGLIYNEQFF.

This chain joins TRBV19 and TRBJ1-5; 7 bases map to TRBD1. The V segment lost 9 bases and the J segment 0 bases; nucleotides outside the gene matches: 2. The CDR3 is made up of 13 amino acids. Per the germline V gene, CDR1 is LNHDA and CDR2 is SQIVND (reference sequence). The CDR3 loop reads CASGTASNQPQHF. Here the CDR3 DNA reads TGTGCCAGCGGGACAGCTAGCAATCAGCCCCAGCATTTT.

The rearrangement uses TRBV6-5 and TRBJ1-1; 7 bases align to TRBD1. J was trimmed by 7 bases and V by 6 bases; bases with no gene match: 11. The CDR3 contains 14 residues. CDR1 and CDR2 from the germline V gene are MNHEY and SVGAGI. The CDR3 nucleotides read TGTGCCAGCAGAATGAACTGGGACAGCAATGAAGCTTTCTTT. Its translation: CASRMNWDSNEAFF.

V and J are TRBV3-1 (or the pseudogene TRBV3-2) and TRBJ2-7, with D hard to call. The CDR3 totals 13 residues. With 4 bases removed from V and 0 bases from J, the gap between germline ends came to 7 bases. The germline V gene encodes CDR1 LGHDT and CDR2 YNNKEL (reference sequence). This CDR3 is CASSPSPSYEQYF. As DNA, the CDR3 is TGTGCCAGCAGCCCGTCCCCCTCCTACGAGCAGTACTTC.

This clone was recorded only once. CDR3 sequence (DNA): TGTGCCAGCAGCGAACAGGGGGTGAACACTGAAGCTTTCTTT. Translated, it gives CASSEQGVNTEAFF. The rearrangement joins TRBV2 to TRBJ1-1, with TRBD1 matching over 8 bases. This CDR3 is built from 14 residues. The germline CDR1 and CDR2 sequences are SNHLY and FYNNEI. Trimming took 6 bases from V and 0 from J; bases not matched to a gene: 3.